A selection of T cell receptor beta chains follows, all from one sample in a study of blood T cell repertoires in COVID-19. Clones were sequenced by immunoSEQ multiplex PCR, and TCRdb holds only the in-frame ones, with some missing. Of almost 200,000 clones detected, about 90% appear once; the ten largest clones hold 7.5% to 10%. The specimen was PBMCs or T cells enriched from blood (not recorded which). Receptor source: a woman between 18 and 29 years old who had recovered from COVID-19. CDR3s include the opening cysteine and the closing phenylalanine or tryptophan. A D gene is named only where the DNA matches it firmly. Not all rows give a size; the values are once, few, many and, for expanded clones, a class.

J gene | D gene | V gene | clone size | CDR3 DNA | CDR3 protein
TRBJ2-3 | - | TRBV29-1 | - | TGCAGCGTTGGCCCTACTAGGGATACGCAGTATTTT | CSVGPTRDTQYF
TRBJ1-3 | - | TRBV5-1 | - | TGCGCCAGCAGCCCAGAGACGGGGTCTGGAAACACCATATATTTT | CASSPETGSGNTIYF
TRBJ1-2 | - | TRBV28 | - | TGTGCCAGCAGCCCCAGGGGCACCTACTTCTATGGCTACACCTTC | CASSPRGTYFYGYTF
TRBJ1-1 | TRBD1 | TRBV18 | few | TGTGCCAGCTCACCGGACAGGGGTAAAGCTTTCTTT | CASSPDRGKAFF
TRBJ1-2 | - | TRBV29-1 | - | TGCAGCGTTGGGGGTCACAGGGTTCTTCGGGGCTACACCTTC | CSVGGHRVLRGYTF
TRBJ2-1 | TRBD1 | TRBV7-6 | - | TGTGCCAGCAGCTTTGGGGGAAACAGGGGACATGAGCAGTTCTTC | CASSFGGNRGHEQFF
TRBJ1-1 | - | TRBV5-1 | few | TGCGCCAGCAGCTCACCCCACATGAACACTGAAGCTTTCTTT | CASSSPHMNTEAFF
TRBJ2-2 | TRBD1 | TRBV7-9 | - | TGTGCCAGCAGCTCCCGGACAGGGGGTGTAGCCGGGGAGCTGTTTTTT | CASSSRTGGVAGELFF
TRBJ1-4 | TRBD1 | TRBV19 | - | TGTGCCAGTAGGACCGGGTTTAGTACAGGGGCTGAAAAACTGTTTTTT | CASRTGFSTGAEKLFF
TRBJ1-1 | - | TRBV9 | - | TGTGCCAGCAGCGTAGCGCCCACATCGATGGGAGACACTGAAGCTTTCTTT | CASSVAPTSMGDTEAFF
TRBJ2-7 | - | TRBV2 | - | TGTGCCAGCAAGAAAGGGGCAGAACGGGTCTACGAGCAGTACTTC | CASKKGAERVYEQYF
TRBJ1-1 | - | TRBV18 | - | TGTGCCAGCTCAACACTAGGAGGCTCGATGAACACTGAAGCTTTCTTT | CASSTLGGSMNTEAFF
TRBJ2-1 | TRBD1 | TRBV2 | - | TGTGCCAGCAGGATCGGACAGGGGCCCATGAATGAGCAGTTCTTC | CASRIGQGPMNEQFF
TRBJ1-6 | - | TRBV13 | - | TGTGCCAGCAGCTTGACAGGCGGTAATTCACCCCTCCACTTT | CASSLTGGNSPLHF
TRBJ1-1 | - | TRBV24-1 | - | TGTGCCACCAGTGATTCCCCCCCGGGCACTGAAGCTTTCTTT | CATSDSPPGTEAFF
TRBJ1-1 | - | TRBV28 | - | TGTGCCAGCAGTACGCAATCGGACACTGAAGCTTTCTTT | CASSTQSDTEAFF
TRBJ2-5 | - | TRBV6-5 | - | TGTGCCAGCAGCCGCCGGACAGCTCAAGAGACCCAGTACTTC | CASSRRTAQETQYF
TRBJ1-3 | - | TRBV2 | - | TGTGCCAGCAGTGGAGAAAACACCATATATTTT | CASSGENTIYF
TRBJ2-7 | TRBD1 | TRBV10-3 | - | TGTGCCATCAGTGATAGTCTAAGACAGGGGGTTTCTAGGCAGTACTTC | CAISDSLRQGVSRQYF
TRBJ2-6 | - | TRBV5-4 | - | TGTGCCAGCAGCTTTGGGACTTTGTCTGGGGCCAACGTCCTGACTTTC | CASSFGTLSGANVLTF
TRBJ2-7 | TRBD1 | TRBV15 | - | TGTGCCACAATGTATAGGACAGGGGACGAGCAGTACTTC | CATMYRTGDEQYF
TRBJ2-2 | TRBD1 | TRBV5-4 | - | TGTGCCAGCAGCGTGCAGGGGACAGCGATCTACACCGGGGAGCTGTTTTTT | CASSVQGTAIYTGELFF
TRBJ2-5 | TRBD2 | TRBV9 | - | TGTGCCAGCAGTTCTAGCGGGTACCAAGAGACCCAGTACTTC | CASSSSGYQETQYF
TRBJ2-1 | TRBD2 | TRBV6-4 | - | TGTGCCAGCAGTGAGGTCGCGGGGGACCACAATGAGCAGTTCTTC | CASSEVAGDHNEQFF
TRBJ1-1 | - | TRBV5-4 | - | TGTGCCAGCAGCTTAGCCAGGTCTGGGAGCGTCGGCACTGAAGCTTTCTTT | CASSLARSGSVGTEAFF
TRBJ1-2 | TRBD1 | TRBV3-1/TRBV3-2 | - | TGTGCCAGCAGCCAGGCTACAGGGGCCTACTATGGCTACACCTTC | CASSQATGAYYGYTF
TRBJ2-7 | TRBD1 | TRBV9 | - | TGTGCCAGCAGCGTTACCGGGACAGGGGTGGCCTACGAGCAGTACTTC | CASSVTGTGVAYEQYF
TRBJ2-7 | - | TRBV6-5 | - | TGTGCCAGCAGTTACGGAGGTGTAGAGCAGTACTTC | CASSYGGVEQYF
TRBJ2-1 | - | TRBV7-2 | few | TGTGCCAGCAGCTTGGGACTCCTCAATGAGCAGTTCTTC | CASSLGLLNEQFF
TRBJ2-3 | - | TRBV11-2 | - | TGTGCCAGTACGGGGGAAGCTCATAGCACAGATACGCAGTATTTT | CASTGEAHSTDTQYF
TRBJ1-1 | - | TRBV19 | - | TGTGCCAGTAGTGCTGGGGGGACTGAAGCTTTCTTT | CASSAGGTEAFF
TRBJ1-1 | - | TRBV5-1 | - | TGCGCCAGCAGCTTGTCCCCCACAGGGAACACTGAAGCTTTCTTT | CASSLSPTGNTEAFF
TRBJ1-4 | - | TRBV3-1/TRBV3-2 | - | TGTGCCAGCAGCCCCTCACAGGGATCGGATGAAAAACTGTTTTTT | CASSPSQGSDEKLFF
TRBJ1-1 | - | TRBV6-5 | - | TGTGCCAGCAGTTACACTCTTAAGAACACTGAAGCTTTCTTT | CASSYTLKNTEAFF
TRBJ2-7 | - | TRBV27 | - | TGTGCCAGCAGTCCGAGACCAGGCTACGAGCAGTACTTC | CASSPRPGYEQYF
TRBJ1-6 | - | TRBV3-1/TRBV3-2 | - | TGTGCCAGCAGCCAACGGGACTATAATTCACCCCTCCACTTT | CASSQRDYNSPLHF
TRBJ1-5 | - | TRBV6-1 | - | TGTGCCAGCAGTGAAGCGCGGGATAGAGGGACTGCTAATCAGCCCCAGCATTTT | CASSEARDRGTANQPQHF
TRBJ2-7 | - | TRBV28 | once | TGTGCCAGCAGCCAGACAGCTAGCTCCTACGAGCAGTACTTC | CASSQTASSYEQYF
TRBJ1-3 | TRBD1 | TRBV18 | - | TGTGCCAGCTCACTGGGACAGTCCTCTGGAAACACCATATATTTT | CASSLGQSSGNTIYF
TRBJ2-5 | - | TRBV5-4 | - | TGTGCCAGCAGCCTGCCAGTCCAAGAGACCCAGTACTTC | CASSLPVQETQYF
TRBJ1-5 | - | TRBV1 | - | TGCACCAGCAGGCAAGGGTCCCAGGATTCTGGCAATCAGCCCCAGCATTTT | CTSRQGSQDSGNQPQHF
TRBJ1-2 | - | TRBV5-1 | - | TGCGCCAGCAGTCCTGGACAGAGCCTCTATGGCTACACCTTC | CASSPGQSLYGYTF
TRBJ2-7 | TRBD1 | TRBV10-2 | - | TGCGCCAGCAGTCCCACCGGGACAGGGAGCTCCTACGAGCAGTACTTC | CASSPTGTGSSYEQYF
TRBJ1-6 | - | TRBV12-3/TRBV12-4 | - | TGTGCCAGCAGTTCAGGGAATTCACCCCTCCACTTT | CASSSGNSPLHF
TRBJ2-5 | TRBD2 | TRBV5-1 | - | TGCGCCAGCAGCTTGGCGGGACTACAGCAAGAGACCCAGTACTTC | CASSLAGLQQETQYF
TRBJ1-1 | - | TRBV7-2 | - | TGTGCCAGCAGCTCGACAGCCCAATCCAACACTGAAGCTTTCTTT | CASSSTAQSNTEAFF
TRBJ1-2 | - | TRBV28 | - | TGTGCCAGCAGTTTAGGCTACGGGACTGCCTATGGCTACACCTTC | CASSLGYGTAYGYTF
TRBJ2-5 | TRBD2 | TRBV6-2/TRBV6-3 | - | TGTGCCAGCAGTTACTCGCTGGTAGCGGGGGCCCTGTACCAAGAGACCCAGTACTTC | CASSYSLVAGALYQETQYF
TRBJ1-2 | TRBD1 | TRBV6-2/TRBV6-3 | - | TGTGCCAGCAGTTACGCAAATCCTCTTCCTCTAAGACAGGGCTATGGCTACACCTTC | CASSYANPLPLRQGYGYTF
TRBJ2-1 | - | TRBV27 | - | TGTGCCAGCACCGGACAGCACAATGAGCAGTTCTTC | CASTGQHNEQFF
TRBJ1-4 | - | TRBV7-9 | - | TGTGCCAGCAGCTTAGGACAGAACAGTTATGAAAAACTGTTTTTT | CASSLGQNSYEKLFF
TRBJ1-5 | - | TRBV4-1 | - | TGCGCCAGCAGCCAACTCGATCAGCCCCAGCATTTT | CASSQLDQPQHF
TRBJ2-6 | - | TRBV2 | once | TGTGCCAGCAGCGTTTCCGGGGCCAACGTCCTGACTTTC | CASSVSGANVLTF
TRBJ2-7 | - | TRBV11-2 | - | TGTGCCAGCAGCTTGGGCCTGGGGCCCTCCTACGAGCAGTACTTC | CASSLGLGPSYEQYF
TRBJ2-5 | - | TRBV5-4 | - | TGTGCCTTCAGTACGGGGGACCAAGAGACCCAGTACTTC | CAFSTGDQETQYF